The rows below give T cell receptor beta chains drawn from one sample of a study of Ad26.COV2.S vaccination and SARS-CoV-2 variants. Only in-frame clones appear in the TCRdb table, and some are missing; sequencing was by immunoSEQ multiplex PCR. The repertoire includes around 320,000 clones, around four fifths of them detected once, and under 2.5% sits in the top ten. The starting material was peripheral blood, obtained in a trial of Ad26.COV2.S vaccine versus placebo. The receptors come from a person between 18 and 65 years old who received the Ad26.COV2.S COVID-19 vaccine or a placebo. CDR3s include the opening cysteine and the closing phenylalanine or tryptophan. Clone size appears in some rows only: once, few, many, or a class for an expanded clone.

clone_size v_call cdr3_aa
. TRBV6-5 CASSYTGTGSTQFF
. TRBV6-5 CASSRQGSSYEQYF
. TRBV28 CASRPLGGSYNEQFF
. TRBV9 CASSVDAGGNQPQHF
. TRBV9 CASSSRYGNSYEQYF
. TRBV2 CASSGRPSNQPQHF
. TRBV2 CASSKETGVWEKLFF
. TRBV11-3 CASSLVAGSDEQFF
. TRBV5-1 CASRGTVNNSPLHF
. TRBV4-2 CASSHSTPGRGYGYTF
. TRBV12-3/TRBV12-4 CASSQDRTTEAFF
. TRBV28 CASSLLGGAEAFF
. TRBV15 CATWDRDSGELFF
. TRBV7-3 CASSPTPAGAGANVLTF
. TRBV6-1 CASSEDMGNQPQHF
few TRBV28 CASRPGDRAFKAGYGYTF
. TRBV9 CASSVGVSHRVVGSTDTQYF
. TRBV4-2 CASSHRTSAEDTQYF
. TRBV19 CASSIRGTGNTIYF
. TRBV24-1 CATRGGSDYGYTF
. TRBV30 CAWSVLVGEGPYEQYF
few TRBV9 CASSVGGGGLQPQHF
. TRBV28 CASSRGQGISSGANVLTF
few TRBV7-9 CASSHRQGSYNEQFF
. TRBV6-5 CASSYGAGTYGYTF
once TRBV5-6 CASSFGTGNEKLFF
. TRBV5-1 CASSLDRVTQYF